This is a list of T cell receptor beta chains from one sample in a study of CD4 T cells in relation to SARS-CoV-2 and coronaviruses. Profiling relied on immunoSEQ multiplex PCR, and the TCRdb table lists in-frame clones only, not all of them. In the table there are about 56,000 clones, around 90% of which are singletons. Sequences were obtained from naive CD4+ T cells from PBMCs. These receptors originate from an adult with COVID-19. Each CDR3 is given with its conserved first and last residue. D genes are given only for firm matches. Size is omitted from some rows. Given values are once, few, many or a class for expanded clones.

j_call v_call clone_size d_call cdr3_nt cdr3_aa
TRBJ2-2 TRBV19 NA NA TGTGCCAGTAGTACCGAGAACACCGGGGAGCTGTTTTTT CASSTENTGELFF
TRBJ2-2 TRBV10-2 NA TRBD2 TGCGCCAGCAGGAGGACTAGGAACGGGGAGCTGTTTTTT CASRRTRNGELFF
TRBJ2-1 TRBV30 NA NA TGTGCCTGTCCGGGGAGCGCACCAACTTCCTACAATGAGCAGTTCTTC CACPGSAPTSYNEQFF
TRBJ2-7 TRBV3-1/TRBV3-2 once NA TGTGCCAGCAGCCAAGTGATGGGGACCTCCTACGAGCAGTACTTC CASSQVMGTSYEQYF
TRBJ1-1 TRBV30 NA NA TGTGCCTGGAGTGCCCTAAGCCCGGCCCTCACTGAAGCTTTCTTT CAWSALSPALTEAFF
TRBJ2-4 TRBV24-1 NA NA TGTGCCACCAGTGATCCGGGACGACAAAACATTCAGTACTTC CATSDPGRQNIQYF
TRBJ2-1 TRBV30 NA NA TGTGCCTGGAGAAGGCAGCAGGCGGATGAGCAGTTCTTC CAWRRQQADEQFF
TRBJ2-7 TRBV6-5 NA NA TGTGCCAGCTCGCGCCGCGGCATCCTCTACGAGCAGTACTTC CASSRRGILYEQYF
TRBJ2-1 TRBV4-1 NA NA TGCGCCAGCAGCCAAGCGACCGCCTTCGTAGGCTGGGACAATGAGCAGTTCTTC CASSQATAFVGWDNEQFF
TRBJ1-2 TRBV18 NA NA TGTGCCAGCTCACCAGTGAGAGACAGTTTCTATGGCTACACCTTC CASSPVRDSFYGYTF
TRBJ2-2 TRBV28 NA NA TGTGCCAGCAGTCCGGTTAGGGTGTGGGACACCGGGGAGCTGTTTTTT CASSPVRVWDTGELFF
TRBJ2-3 TRBV23-1 NA TRBD2 TGCGCCAGCAGTCGGGCTAGCGGGAGTAAAACAGATACGCAGTATTTT CASSRASGSKTDTQYF
TRBJ2-2 TRBV18 NA TRBD2 TGTGCCAGCTCAATCCGGTGGGGGGGAGTGGGACCCGGGGAGCTGTTTTTT CASSIRWGGVGPGELFF
TRBJ2-2 TRBV20-1 NA TRBD2 TGCAGTGCTAGTTCGGCGGGAGAGAGGAACACCGGGGAGCTGTTTTTT CSASSAGERNTGELFF
TRBJ1-4 TRBV11-2 NA NA TGTGCCAGCAGCTTTTTAGATGAAAAACTGTTTTTT CASSFLDEKLFF
TRBJ2-7 TRBV6-2/TRBV6-3 NA TRBD2 TGTGCCAGCAGTTCTAGGACTAGCGGGAGAAGCGGGGCCTACGAGCAGTACTTC CASSSRTSGRSGAYEQYF
TRBJ2-2 TRBV15 once NA TGTGCCACCTCCCTCCCCACTAGCAACACCGGGGAGCTGTTTTTT CATSLPTSNTGELFF
TRBJ2-1 TRBV19 NA TRBD2 TGTGCCAGTAGTATGCGGGAGGCCCACAATGAGCAGTTCTTC CASSMREAHNEQFF
TRBJ2-1 TRBV5-1 NA NA TGCGCCAGCAGCTCCGGTGGTGAGAGCTCCTACAATGAGCAGTTCTTC CASSSGGESSYNEQFF
TRBJ2-7 TRBV18 NA TRBD2 TGTGCCAGCTCACCTTCTAGCGGTATCTACGAGCAGTACTTC CASSPSSGIYEQYF
TRBJ2-4 TRBV7-9 NA NA TGTGCCAGCAGCTTAACAGGGTCTGGCAAAAACATTCAGTACTTC CASSLTGSGKNIQYF
TRBJ1-4 TRBV18 NA TRBD1 TGTGCCAGCTCACGGGGACAGATTAATGAAAAACTGTTTTTT CASSRGQINEKLFF
TRBJ1-2 TRBV2 NA NA TGTGCCAGCAGTGAAGCCGGGGGTTCTCTCTATGGCTACACCTTC CASSEAGGSLYGYTF
TRBJ1-1 TRBV29-1 NA NA TGCAGCGTTGGGTTCAGGCAGGGGAACACTGAAGCTTTCTTT CSVGFRQGNTEAFF
TRBJ1-3 TRBV11-2 NA NA TGTGCCAGCAGCTTAAGGGGAACTGGAAACACCATATATTTT CASSLRGTGNTIYF
TRBJ2-3 TRBV11-2 NA TRBD2 TGTGCCAGCAGCGCCACTAGCGGGGGGGATACGCAGTATTTT CASSATSGGDTQYF
TRBJ2-2 TRBV19 NA NA TGTGCCAGTAGTAGGGGTCCGAACACCGGGGAGCTGTTTTTT CASSRGPNTGELFF
TRBJ2-7 TRBV11-2 NA NA TGTGCCAGCACGGGGCTGGGGGGAGGATACTACGAGCAGTACTTC CASTGLGGGYYEQYF
TRBJ2-3 TRBV11-3 NA NA TGTGCCAGCAGCTTAGATAGCACAGATACGCAGTATTTT CASSLDSTDTQYF
TRBJ1-1 TRBV5-1 NA NA TGCGCCAGCAGCGGAAGGACGGACATGAACACTGAAGCTTTCTTT CASSGRTDMNTEAFF
TRBJ1-1 TRBV5-1 NA NA TGCGCCAGCAGCTGGACGGGGGGCACTGAAGCTTTCTTT CASSWTGGTEAFF